This T cell receptor beta chain was obtained from a study of T cell clonality in common variable immunodeficiency. Repertoires were generated with immunoSEQ multiplex PCR, while TCRdb's copy carries only in-frame clones and drops some. This set yields some 1,500 clones and no singletons; the top ten hold more than 30%. This clone is judged medium-sized. Antigen: not known. The read gets to within 3 residues of the CDR3 end, and the germline J gene fills in the rest. The CDR3 consists of 15 residues. Germline lookup yields CDR1 DFQATT and CDR2 SNEGSKA (reference sequence). The V segment lost 3 bases and the J segment 2 bases; nucleotides outside the gene matches: 8. Whole-study findings and limits: Links between repertoire features and CVID complications were heterogeneity-limited. Compared with controls, CVID subjects had fewer shared TCRbeta clones. Reportedly, TCR beta sequences from common variable immunodeficiency showed fewer deletions and N-nucleotide insertions. CVID subjects showed higher TCRbeta clonality than healthy controls.

The rearrangement links TRBV20-1 to TRBJ2-7; 9 bases are a match to TRBD2. Specimen: peripheral blood mononuclear cells. The clonotype was recovered from a human donor with common variable immunodeficiency. The CDR3 spells CSASSSGVRTYEQYF. The part of the CDR3 DNA that was read is TGCAGTGCTAGCTCTAGCGGGGTCCGGACCTACGAG.